This T cell receptor beta chain was sequenced during a study of human T cells and chemical hapten exposure. Study at large: Variation in per-sample TCR yields came mainly from small pooled library volume differences.

In the original analysis: Sequenced samples showed a median of 95,638 TCRs each, with counts running from roughly 23,000 to 700,000. TCRdb re-derived calls from the RACE reads in MiXCR, one entry per CDR3 protein. The V and J calls here are based on TCRdb, not the publication. Among over 100,000 distinct CDR3 sequences listed, 9% to 10% were seen once. Study conclusions and caveats: Sensitizing with DPC caused no change in TCRs above 1 in 1000 frequency.

The sample's time point: healthy volunteer bleed at 2 weeks. Before extraction, the whole blood was not fractionated, and total RNA was taken from it. J was trimmed by 5 bases and V by 2 bases; bases with no gene match: 10. Germline CDR1 is SGHTA and CDR2 is FQGNSA. This CDR3 is built from 16 residues. This clonotype was found many times. Its antigen is undetermined. Specimen: whole blood. The TCR was taken from a male donor in good health. Some clones in this sample may be carry-over from other donors' samples. The rearrangement links TRBV7-2 to TRBJ2-7; TRBD1 matches at 9 bases. CDR3 region: CASSLHNRGLRNEQYF. CDR3 nucleotide sequence: TGTGCCAGCAGCTTACACAACAGGGGGCTTAGGAACGAGCAGTACTTC.